These 23 T cell receptor beta chains were all obtained from the same sample, sequenced in a study of T cells in Graves' hyperthyroidism and ophthalmopathy. What was amplified from RNA transcripts were TCR beta CDR3 regions. HTBI primers were the set used in a first-round RT-PCR of the TCR CDR3. Via MiXCR, TCRdb re-called the multiplex PCR reads, giving one row per CDR3 protein. The sample holds 600,000 to 700,000 distinct CDR3 sequences, roughly 14% seen once. The sequenced sample was blood. These receptors came from a woman between 35 and 50 years old with Graves' ophthalmopathy.

In this sample, this clonotype turned up many times. The rearrangement links TRBV7-2 to TRBJ2-5; 9 bases fit TRBD2. V gave up 4 bases and J gave up 5 bases; unmatched junction bases: 11. This CDR3 has 16 residues. CDR1 and CDR2 from the germline V gene are SGHTA and FQGNSA. For the CDR3, the DNA is TGTGCCAGCAGCTCCAGACTGACTAGCGGTGAGGAGACCCAGTACTTC. Protein product: CASSSRLTSGEETQYF.

In its sample, this clonotype was seen a few times. This chain links TRBV10-1 with TRBJ1-1; no clear D gene. The germline V gene encodes CDR1 WNHNN and CDR2 SYGVQD (reference sequence). This CDR3 contains 14 residues. V was trimmed by 0 bases and J by 5 bases, leaving 10 bases between them. CDR3 loop: CASSESNGETEAFF. In DNA, the CDR3 is TGCGCCAGCAGTGAGTCGAATGGGGAAACTGAAGCTTTCTTT.

In its sample, this clonotype was seen many times. The chain joins TRBV12-5 to TRBJ1-6; no clear D gene. The germline CDR1 and CDR2 sequences are LGHNT and FRNRAP. Trimming removed 1 base at V and 10 bases at J, with 5 bases between. The CDR3 is 12 amino acids. CDR3 amino acids: CASGLDGSPLHF. In DNA, the CDR3 is TGTGCTAGTGGTTTGGACGGCTCACCCCTCCACTTT.

The CDR3 DNA reads as TGTGCCAGCAGCCCCCCGGGACAGGGCCCCATCCACACTGAAGCTTTCTTT. This codes for CASSPPGQGPIHTEAFF. This chain connects TRBV9 to TRBJ1-1; 9 bases are shared with TRBD1. Germline CDR1 and CDR2: SGDLS and YYNGEE. This CDR3 comprises 17 residues. V dropped 4 bases and J dropped 3; count of bases not matched to a gene: 13.

This clonotype was seen ten or more times. This rearrangement joins TRBV12-3 or TRBV12-4 to TRBJ2-6, with a tentative D call TRBD1 (6 bases). The CDR3 contains 17 residues. Deletions cut 8 bases from V and 0 bases from J, with 17 bases between. CDR3 sequence (DNA): TGTGCCAGCTTTTTTAAACCGGACAGCTCTGGGGCCAACGTCCTGACTTTC. It is translated as CASFFKPDSSGANVLTF.

This clonotype was detected ten times or more. This may stem from a read error, because a much larger clone lies one nucleotide away. This chain uses TRBV12-3 or TRBV12-4 with TRBJ1-2; TRBD1 matches 8 bases. The ends lost 6 bases at V and 2 bases at J; junction bases unmatched: 2. This CDR3 region has 13 residues. CDR3 in amino acids: CASRWTGNYGYTF. CDR3 nucleotide sequence: TGTGCCAGCAGATGGACAGGGAACTATGGCTACACCTTC.

This clonotype came up many times. The rearrangement joins TRBV2 to TRBJ2-7; TRBD1 might be the D (6 bases). The CDR3 runs to 12 residues. Per germline, CDR1 SNHLY and CDR2 FYNNEI. The V gene lost 8 bases and the J gene lost 0 bases, with 8 bases spanning the gap. For the CDR3, the DNA is TGTGCCAGCGGACAGAGCTCCTACGAGCAGTACTTC. Translation gives CASGQSSYEQYF.

This clonotype was seen many times. CDR3 DNA: TGCAGTGCTAGTGCCCGGGACCGCCCAGAGGGCCAGTACTTC. Protein product: CSASARDRPEGQYF. This rearrangement joins TRBV20-1 to TRBJ2-5; D may match TRBD1 or TRBD2 (5 bases each). Trimming stripped 3 bases from V and 10 bases from J, with 21 bases between. The CDR3 has 14 residues. Germline V gene data show CDR1 as DFQATT and CDR2 as SNEGSKA (reference sequence).

Many counts were recorded for this clonotype. The J gene is TRBJ1-2, the V gene TRBV10-3; D not certain. The CDR3 runs to 13 residues. Germline CDR1 and CDR2: ENHRY and SYGVKD. The V end was cut by 0 bases, the J end by 4 bases, with 6 bases between. The CDR3 DNA reads as TGTGCCATCAGTGAGTCGCCCTTCTATGGCTACACCTTC. Its protein product is CAISESPFYGYTF.

The rearrangement uses TRBV12-3 or TRBV12-4 and TRBJ1-2, with D uncertain. The CDR3 sequence is 12 residues long. The ends were cut back, 3 bases at V and 4 bases at J, with 6 bases in the middle. CDR3 nucleotides: TGTGCCAGCAGTTTCTACGGCTATGGCTACACCTTC. Translated: CASSFYGYGYTF.

This chain joins TRBV27 and TRBJ2-7, with 9 bases that match TRBD2. There are 14 residues in the CDR3. The V gene end was trimmed by 6 bases and the J gene end by 3 bases; junction bases not matched to a gene: 6. Germline V CDR1 and CDR2: MNHEY, SMNVEV (reference sequence). The CDR3 DNA follows: TGTGCCAGCAGCCCTAGCGGGGTCCTCTACGAGCAGTACTTC. Translating it yields CASSPSGVLYEQYF.

About this clonotype itself: Possible read error: a much larger clone is one base away. The chain is built from TRBV24-1 and TRBJ2-7; D is possibly TRBD1 (6 bases). The CDR3 is 15 amino acids. The germline CDR1 and CDR2 sequences are KGHDR and SFDVKD. Trimming removed 4 bases at V and 6 bases at J, with 18 bases between. The CDR3, as DNA: TGTGCCACCAGTGAAGCCGGGACACCCTATTGCGAGCAGTACTTC. Translated: CATSEAGTPYCEQYF.

This clonotype has a handful of counts. V usage is TRBV11-3 and J usage is TRBJ2-7; 12 bases align to TRBD2. Trimming took 1 base from V and 2 from J; bases not matched to a gene: 18. This CDR3 is 21 amino acids long. In germline, CDR1 is SGHNT, CDR2 YENEEA. CDR3 protein: CASSLVGGTGLAGKFPYEQYF. The CDR3 coding sequence is TGTGCCAGCAGCTTAGTAGGGGGCACCGGACTAGCGGGGAAATTTCCCTACGAGCAGTACTTC.

This clonotype appeared a few times. The genes are TRBV2 and TRBJ2-2, with no clear D. The V gene's germline CDR1 is SNHLY and CDR2 FYNNEI. The V and J ends lost 1 base and 3 bases respectively, with 9 bases between them. The CDR3 length is 15 residues. The CDR3 DNA sequence: TGTGCCAGCAGTGAAGGCCAGCTTTACACCGGGGAGCTGTTTTTT. Its translation: CASSEGQLYTGELFF.

This clonotype was seen repeatedly, ten times or more. The V gene is TRBV20-1, the J gene TRBJ1-1, with a possible D match to TRBD1 (6 bases). CDR3 length: 12 amino acids. The V gene's germline CDR1 is DFQATT and CDR2 SNEGSKA (reference sequence). V lost 6 bases, J lost 5 bases, and 13 bases lay in between. CDR3 DNA sequence: TGCAGTGCGGACAGACGGCGGACTGAAGCTTTCTTT. It encodes CSADRRRTEAFF.

The chain employs TRBV7-9 and TRBJ2-7; either TRBD1 or TRBD2 may supply D (5 bases each). Trimming stripped 3 bases from V and 5 bases from J, with 11 bases between. Germline V gene data show CDR1 as SEHNR and CDR2 as FQNEAQ (reference sequence). The CDR3 is 13 residues long. CDR3 sequence reads: CASSFRRDHEQYF. CDR3 bases: TGTGCCAGCAGCTTCAGAAGGGACCACGAGCAGTACTTC.

At least ten counts were recorded for this clonotype. The V gene is TRBV28, the J gene TRBJ2-2; 8 positions agree with TRBD1. Germline values: CDR1 MDHEN, CDR2 SYDVKM. The CDR3 runs 16 residues. With V trimmed by 8 bases and J by 0 bases, 8 bases remained unmatched. The CDR3 region is CASEPGGSTNTGELFF. CDR3 nucleotide sequence: TGTGCCAGCGAGCCAGGGGGCAGTACGAACACCGGGGAGCTGTTTTTT.

The V call is TRBV11-2, the J call TRBJ2-7; TRBD1 matches 8 bases. With 4 bases clipped from V and 2 bases from J, the junction kept 13 bases outside the gene matches. Germline V gene data show CDR1 as SGHAT and CDR2 as FQNNGV. This CDR3 has 17 residues. CDR3: CASSSGNYRGAAYEQYF. The DNA for the CDR3 is TGTGCCAGCAGCTCCGGAAACTACAGGGGGGCCGCCTACGAGCAGTACTTC.

Ten or more counts support this clonotype. V and J are TRBV7-2 and TRBJ1-2; 8 nucleotides align to TRBD1. Germline CDR1 is SGHTA and CDR2 is FQGNSA. The CDR3 is made up of 13 amino acids. Trimming at V came to 3 bases and at J to 8 bases, leaving 5 bases not matched to a gene. The CDR3 DNA is TGTGCCAGCAGCTTCCAGGGGGCAATAGGCTACACCTTC. It yields the protein CASSFQGAIGYTF.

V gene TRBV7-9 combines with J gene TRBJ2-7; D call uncertain. The germline V and J ends were trimmed by 1 base and 6 bases, with 10 bases remaining between them. This CDR3 comprises 13 residues. The germline V gene encodes CDR1 SEHNR and CDR2 FQNEAQ (reference sequence). The CDR3 nucleotides are TGTGCCAGCAGCTTAGTGGGTTCCGTCGAGCAGTACTTC. Encoded protein: CASSLVGSVEQYF. Filled out from reference TRBV7-9 and TRBJ2-7, the complete variable domain reads DTGVSQNPRHKITKRGQNVTFRCDPISEHNRLYWYRQTLGQGPEFLTYFQNEAQLEKSRLLSDRFSAERPKGSFSTLEIQRTEQGDSAMYLCASSLVGSVEQYFGPGTRLTVT.

This clonotype came up a few times. The chain employs TRBV5-4 and TRBJ2-7; either TRBD1 or TRBD2 may supply D (5 bases each). V shed 3 bases and J shed 3 bases, with 13 bases lying between them. CDR1 and CDR2 from the germline V gene are SGHNT and YYREEE (reference sequence). This CDR3 region has 14 residues. The CDR3 spells CASSWSGTRYEQYF. CDR3 nucleotides: TGTGCCAGCAGCTGGTCCGGGACCCGCTACGAGCAGTACTTC. The variable domain in full, completed from reference TRBV5-4 and TRBJ2-7, reads ETGVTQSPTHLIKTRGQQVTLRCSSQSGHNTVSWYQQALGQGPQFIFQYYREEENGRGNFPPRFSGLQFPNYSSELNVNALELDDSALYLCASSWSGTRYEQYFGPGTRLTVT.

This clonotype was counted at least ten times. The chain links TRBV20-1 to TRBJ2-5; unclear D gene. The CDR3 consists of 14 residues. Germline V CDR1 and CDR2: DFQATT, SNEGSKA (reference sequence). V was shortened by 1 base and J by 5 bases, with 14 bases between the two germline ends. CDR3 residues: CSARVSTARETQYF. CDR3 DNA sequence: TGCAGTGCTAGAGTATCGACGGCGAGGGAGACCCAGTACTTC.

In this sample, this clonotype turned up many times. CDR3 loop: CASSAYSGTVSTEAFF. DNA for the CDR3: TGTGCCAGCAGTGCTTACTCCGGGACAGTGAGCACTGAAGCTTTCTTT. V usage is TRBV25-1 and J usage is TRBJ1-1, with TRBD1 matching over 7 bases. The CDR3 is made up of 16 amino acids. Trimming cost V 4 bases and J 4 bases; bases outside gene matches: 12. Germline CDR1 reads MGHDK; CDR2 reads SYGVNS.